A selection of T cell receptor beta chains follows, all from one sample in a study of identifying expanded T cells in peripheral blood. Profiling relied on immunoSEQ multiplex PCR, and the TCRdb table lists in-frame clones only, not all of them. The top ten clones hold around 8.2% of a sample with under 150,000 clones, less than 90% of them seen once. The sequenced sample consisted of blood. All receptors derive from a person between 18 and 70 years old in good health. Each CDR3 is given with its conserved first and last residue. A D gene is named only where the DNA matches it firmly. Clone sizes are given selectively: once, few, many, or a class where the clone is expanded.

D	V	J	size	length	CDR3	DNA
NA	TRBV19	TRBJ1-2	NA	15	CASSTTGTINYGYTF	TGTGCCAGTAGTACGACAGGCACCATAAACTATGGCTACACCTTC
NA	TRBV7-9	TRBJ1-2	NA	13	CASSLQGGKGYTF	TGTGCCAGCAGCTTACAGGGTGGTAAGGGCTACACCTTC
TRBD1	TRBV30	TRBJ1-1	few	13	CAWGSGRTGDAFF	TGTGCCTGGGGCTCTGGTCGGACAGGGGATGCTTTCTTT
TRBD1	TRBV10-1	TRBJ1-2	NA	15	CASSESTGGLGGYTF	TGCGCCAGCAGTGAGTCGACAGGGGGCCTCGGTGGCTACACCTTC
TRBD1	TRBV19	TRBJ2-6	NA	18	CASRAQGQGMRGANVLTF	TGTGCCAGTAGGGCTCAGGGACAGGGGATGCGGGGGGCCAACGTCCTGACTTTC
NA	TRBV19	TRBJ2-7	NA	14	CASSIDREVHEQYF	TGTGCCAGTAGTATAGACAGGGAGGTCCACGAGCAGTACTTC
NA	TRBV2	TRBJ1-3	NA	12	CASTRVGNTIYF	TGTGCCAGCACCCGAGTAGGGAACACCATATATTTT
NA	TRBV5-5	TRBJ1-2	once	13	CASSLGDNYGYTF	TGTGCCAGCAGCTTGGGGGATAACTATGGCTACACCTTC
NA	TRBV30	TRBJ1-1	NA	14	CAWTKTQVNTEAFF	TGTGCCTGGACCAAAACACAGGTGAACACTGAAGCTTTCTTT
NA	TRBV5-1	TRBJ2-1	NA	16	CASSLVEDTDYNEQFF	TGCGCCAGCAGCTTGGTGGAGGACACCGATTACAATGAGCAGTTCTTC
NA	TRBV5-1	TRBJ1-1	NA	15	CASSELHSGETEAFF	TGCGCCAGCAGCGAGCTACACTCGGGAGAGACTGAAGCTTTCTTT
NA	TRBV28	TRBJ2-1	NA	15	CASSSLAGRYNEQFF	TGTGCCAGCAGTTCCCTTGCGGGCCGCTACAATGAGCAGTTCTTC
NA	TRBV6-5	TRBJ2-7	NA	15	CASSYSAAAAYEQYF	TGTGCCAGCAGTTACTCGGCAGCAGCTGCCTACGAGCAGTACTTC
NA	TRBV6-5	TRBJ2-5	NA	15	CASRGVGLGRETQYF	TGTGCCAGCAGGGGAGTGGGACTCGGCAGGGAGACCCAGTACTTC
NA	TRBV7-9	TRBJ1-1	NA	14	CASSPKGRDTEAFF	TGTGCCAGCAGCCCGAAGGGCAGGGACACTGAAGCTTTCTTT
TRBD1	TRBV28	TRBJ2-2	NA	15	CASKETGVGTGELFF	TGTGCCAGCAAGGAAACAGGGGTGGGCACCGGGGAGCTGTTTTTT
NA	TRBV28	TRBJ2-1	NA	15	CASSSPGAFGNEQFF	TGTGCCAGCAGTTCGCCGGGGGCCTTTGGAAATGAGCAGTTCTTC
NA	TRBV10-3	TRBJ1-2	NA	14	CAISDFGRDDGYTF	TGTGCCATCAGTGATTTTGGCAGGGACGACGGCTACACCTTC
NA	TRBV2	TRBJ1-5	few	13	CASREYSNQPQHF	TGTGCCAGCAGGGAGTATAGCAATCAGCCCCAGCATTTT
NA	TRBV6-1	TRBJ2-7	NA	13	CASSEARGNEQYF	TGTGCCAGCAGTGAAGCGAGAGGGAACGAGCAGTACTTC
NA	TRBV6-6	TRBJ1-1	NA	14	CARPGGGENTEAFF	TGTGCCAGGCCAGGAGGGGGGGAAAACACTGAAGCTTTCTTT
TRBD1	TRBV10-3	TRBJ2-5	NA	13	CAIKDRVQETQYF	TGTGCCATCAAAGACAGGGTCCAAGAGACCCAGTACTTC
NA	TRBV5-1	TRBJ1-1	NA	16	CASSLEGRRMNTEAFF	TGCGCCAGCAGCTTGGAGGGACGGAGGATGAACACTGAAGCTTTCTTT
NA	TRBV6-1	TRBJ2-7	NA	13	CASSEVNFYEQYF	TGTGCCAGCAGTGAAGTAAACTTTTACGAGCAGTACTTC
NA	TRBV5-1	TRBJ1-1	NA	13	CASSLGTAGEAFF	TGCGCCAGCAGCTTGGGGACGGCGGGTGAAGCTTTCTTT
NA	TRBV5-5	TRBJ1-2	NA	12	CASSLWGRGYTF	TGTGCCAGCAGCTTGTGGGGCCGAGGCTACACCTTC
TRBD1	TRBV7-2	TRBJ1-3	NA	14	CASSADRAGNTIYF	TGTGCCAGCAGCGCCGACAGGGCTGGAAACACCATATATTTT
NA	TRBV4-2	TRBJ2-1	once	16	CASSQDATSSYNEQFF	TGTGCCAGCAGCCAAGACGCAACGAGCTCCTACAATGAGCAGTTCTTC
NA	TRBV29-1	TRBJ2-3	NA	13	CSVEGGSTDTQYF	TGCAGCGTTGAAGGAGGGAGCACAGATACGCAGTATTTT
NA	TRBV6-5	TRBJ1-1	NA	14	CASSPPGGSSEAFF	TGTGCCAGCAGTCCCCCTGGTGGGTCGTCTGAAGCTTTCTTT
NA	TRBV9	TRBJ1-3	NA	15	CASSVGRPIGNTIYF	TGTGCCAGCAGCGTAGGTCGACCAATCGGAAACACCATATATTTT
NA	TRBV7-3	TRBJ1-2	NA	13	CASSFSRGDGYTF	TGTGCCAGCAGCTTTAGCAGGGGTGATGGCTACACCTTC
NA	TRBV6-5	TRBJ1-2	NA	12	CASKTGRGDYTF	TGTGCCAGCAAAACGGGGAGGGGCGACTACACCTTC
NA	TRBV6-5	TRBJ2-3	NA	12	CASSQGTDTQYF	TGTGCCAGCAGTCAGGGGACAGATACGCAGTATTTT
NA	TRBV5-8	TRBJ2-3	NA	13	CASSFRVTDTQYF	TGTGCCAGCAGCTTTCGGGTCACAGATACGCAGTATTTT
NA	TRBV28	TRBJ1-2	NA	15	CASSLDLTANYGYTF	TGTGCCAGCAGTTTAGACCTGACAGCTAACTATGGCTACACCTTC
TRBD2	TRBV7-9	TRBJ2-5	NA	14	CASSFGLASETQYF	TGTGCCAGCAGCTTCGGACTAGCTTCGGAGACCCAGTACTTC
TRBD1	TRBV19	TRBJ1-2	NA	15	CASTPPAGQGIGYTF	TGTGCCAGTACTCCCCCGGCTGGACAGGGGATAGGCTACACCTTC
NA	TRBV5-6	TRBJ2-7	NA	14	CASSSGFSSYEQYF	TGTGCCAGCAGCTCAGGGTTTAGCTCCTACGAGCAGTACTTC
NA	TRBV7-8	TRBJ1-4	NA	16	CASSLSRTDIYEKLFF	TGTGCCAGCAGCCTATCCCGGACAGACATTTATGAAAAACTGTTTTTT
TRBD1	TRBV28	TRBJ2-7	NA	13	CASRTGGGYEQYF	TGTGCCAGCAGGACAGGGGGAGGCTACGAGCAGTACTTC
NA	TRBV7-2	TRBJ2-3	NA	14	CASSPDSGTDTQYF	TGTGCCAGCAGCCCGGACTCGGGCACAGATACGCAGTATTTT
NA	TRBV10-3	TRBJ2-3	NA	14	CAMSLTPRGDTQYF	TGTGCCATGTCCTTAACGCCCAGGGGAGATACGCAGTATTTT
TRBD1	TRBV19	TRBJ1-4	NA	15	CASSFHRGVAEKLFF	TGTGCCAGTAGTTTCCACAGGGGGGTCGCTGAAAAACTGTTTTTT
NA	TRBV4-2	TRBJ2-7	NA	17	CASSQEGKGGNLYEQYF	TGTGCCAGCAGCCAAGAAGGGAAAGGGGGAAATCTCTACGAGCAGTACTTC
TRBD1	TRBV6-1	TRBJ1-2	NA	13	CASSEATGRGYTF	TGTGCCAGCAGTGAAGCGACAGGGCGTGGCTACACCTTC
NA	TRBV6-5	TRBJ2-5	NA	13	CASIKSRRETQYF	TGTGCCAGCATAAAGTCCAGAAGAGAGACCCAGTACTTC
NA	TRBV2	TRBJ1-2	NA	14	CVSSEIQTTYGYTF	TGTGTCAGCAGTGAAATACAGACGACCTATGGCTACACCTTC
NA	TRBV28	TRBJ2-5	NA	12	CASRGPRETQYF	TGTGCCAGCAGGGGACCGAGAGAGACCCAGTACTTC
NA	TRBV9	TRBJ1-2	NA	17	CASSVDGAAGGVYGYTF	TGTGCCAGCAGCGTAGATGGGGCGGCAGGAGGAGTCTATGGCTACACCTTC